The 2 T cell receptor beta chains below were found in one sample sequenced in a study of CXCR3-negative and CXCR3-positive naive CD8 T cells. Researchers prepared the TRB cDNA libraries using 5' RACE with UMI labels. TCRdb processed the 5' RACE reads again and assigns one entry to each CDR3 protein, with no DNA. This repertoire includes under 85,000 distinct CDR3 sequences. The sample comprised naive CXCR3- CD8+ T cells from blood. Specified subset: CD45RO-CCR7+CD27+CD95- naive CD8+ T cells lacking CXCR3 (TNR3-). The receptors derive from a human donor in good health. Some clones in this sample may be carry-over from other donors' samples.

The chain has TRBV11-2 and TRBJ2-3. Germline V gene data show CDR1 as SGHAT and CDR2 as FQNNGV. This CDR3 spans 13 amino acids. CDR3 protein: CASSLGLPDTQYF.

The chain uses TRBV9 and TRBJ2-2. Germline V gene lookup returns CDR1 SGDLS and CDR2 YYNGEE. The CDR3 has 13 residues. The CDR3: CASSPHDTGELFF. Together with reference TRBV9 and TRBJ2-2, the CDR3 gives the full variable domain: DSGVTQTPKHLITATGQRVTLRCSPRSGDLSVYWYQQSLDQGLQFLIQYYNGEERAKGNILERFSAQQFPDLHSELNLSSLELGDSALYFCASSPHDTGELFFGEGSRLTVL.